Listed here are 27 T cell receptor beta chains from one sample, sequenced in a study of PD-1 blockade in mismatch repair-deficient tumors. Sequencing was performed with immunoSEQ multiplex PCR; in TCRdb, only in-frame clones are kept and a portion is missing. This sample has some 26,000 clones, with 83% found just once. This specimen was peripheral blood, taken 12 weeks after starting pembrolizumab. The receptor set was obtained from an adult with mismatch repair-deficient cancer.

The chain employs TRBV7-9 and TRBJ1-3; D might be TRBD1 (5 bases). Trimming cost V 1 base and J 2 bases, with 6 bases left between them. CDR1 and CDR2 from the germline V gene are SEHNR and FQNEAQ (reference sequence). The CDR3 is 14 residues long. The chain's CDR3 is CASSLGDAGNTIYF. CDR3 DNA: TGTGCCAGCAGCTTAGGGGACGCTGGAAACACCATATATTTT.

V gene TRBV7-9 combines with J gene TRBJ2-2, with TRBD1 matching 7 bases. There are 14 residues in the CDR3. Trimming removed 5 bases from V and 4 bases from J; junction bases left unmatched: 4. Germline V CDR1 and CDR2: SEHNR, FQNEAQ (reference sequence). The CDR3 here is CASSRNRGTGELFF. The DNA of the CDR3 is TGTGCCAGCAGCCGAAACAGGGGCACCGGGGAGCTGTTTTTT.

The chain joins TRBV10-3 to TRBJ1-4; D is ambiguous. The CDR3 has 15 amino acids. Trimming stripped 0 bases from V and 4 bases from J, with 9 bases between. From germline, CDR1 is ENHRY and CDR2 SYGVKD. Here the CDR3 DNA reads TGTGCCATCAGTGAGTCCGAGGGCCGTAATGAAAAACTGTTTTTT. Amino acid sequence: CAISESEGRNEKLFF.

The chain joins TRBV4-3 to TRBJ2-5; TRBD1 might be the D (8 bases). Germline V gene lookup returns CDR1 LGHNA and CDR2 YSLEER. This CDR3 is built from 15 residues. V lost 2 bases, J lost 2 bases, and 12 bases lay in between. The CDR3 DNA reads TGCGCCAGCAGCCAAAACAGGGGGGGGCAAGAGACCCAGTACTTC. It specifies CASSQNRGGQETQYF.

This chain links TRBV10-3 with TRBJ2-6; 7 nucleotides match TRBD1. Germline V CDR1 and CDR2: ENHRY, SYGVKD. The ends lost 11 bases at V and 3 bases at J; junction bases unmatched: 7. The CDR3 sequence is 14 residues long. Here the CDR3 reads CAHLDRDGANVLTF. CDR3 DNA: TGTGCCCACTTAGACAGGGATGGGGCCAACGTCCTGACTTTC.

The chain combines TRBV4-1 with TRBJ2-1; 8 nucleotides line up with TRBD2. The CDR3 spans 15 residues. Germline values: CDR1 MGHRA, CDR2 YSYEKL. With 3 bases clipped from V and 5 bases from J, the junction kept 6 bases outside the gene matches. The CDR3 loop reads CASSHRSGSDNEQFF. CDR3 DNA: TGCGCCAGCAGCCATCGGAGCGGGAGCGACAATGAGCAGTTCTTC.

The gene calls are TRBV27 and TRBJ2-7; D gene uncertain. V lost 6 bases and J 0 bases, leaving 12 bases between the germline ends. This CDR3 contains 14 residues. Germline CDR1 is MNHEY and CDR2 is SMNVEV (reference sequence). The CDR3 nucleotides read TGTGCCAGCAGCCGGCGGAGCCTCTCCTACGAGCAGTACTTC. Encoded protein: CASSRRSLSYEQYF.

The rearrangement links TRBV5-4 to TRBJ2-1; 11 nucleotides align to TRBD1. CDR1 and CDR2 from the germline V gene are SGHNT and YYREEE (reference sequence). Germline trimming cut 7 bases from V and 8 bases from J; bases unmatched to any gene: 5. The CDR3 spans 13 residues. The CDR3 DNA sequence: TGTGCCAGCCGGACAGGGGGCGAAGATGAGCAGTTCTTC. Translation: CASRTGGEDEQFF.

The chain recombines TRBV6-4 with TRBJ2-1; TRBD2 might be the D (5 bases). CDR1 MRHNA and CDR2 SNTAGT come from the germline V gene. The CDR3 covers 13 residues. Trimming stripped 2 bases from V and 3 bases from J, with 5 bases between. CDR3 sequence (DNA): TGTGCCAGCAGTGACCGGGACTACAATGAGCAGTTCTTC. This gives the protein CASSDRDYNEQFF.

This clone was detected once. The chain carries TRBV6-6 and TRBJ1-1; D unresolved. Germline lookup yields CDR1 MNHNY and CDR2 SVGAGI (reference sequence). V lost 8 bases to trimming and J lost 2 bases, with 12 bases between them. The CDR3 runs 13 residues. CDR3 DNA: TGTGCCAGCGGAACCGGGTCTAACACTGAAGCTTTCTTT. Translation gives CASGTGSNTEAFF.

The chain joins TRBV30 to TRBJ2-5; 9 positions agree with TRBD2. Trimming took 7 bases from V and 4 from J; bases not matched to a gene: 1. The CDR3 length is 11 residues. CDR1 and CDR2 (germline): GTSNPN, SVGIG (reference sequence). The DNA for the CDR3 is TGTGCCTTTAGCGGGAGAGAGACCCAGTACTTC. This sequence encodes CAFSGRETQYF.

This clone was seen a few times. The chain employs TRBV7-9 and TRBJ2-5, with TRBD2 matching over 14 bases. J was trimmed by 9 bases and V by 5 bases; bases with no gene match: 17. CDR3 size: 18 residues. The V gene's germline CDR1 is SEHNR and CDR2 FQNEAQ (reference sequence). CDR3 protein: CASSQPGLAGVLPRAQYF. CDR3 nucleotide sequence: TGTGCCAGCAGCCAACCGGGACTAGCGGGAGTCCTGCCGAGGGCCCAGTACTTC.

The chain employs TRBV4-2 and TRBJ2-1; 8 bases agree with TRBD2. CDR1 and CDR2 from the germline V gene are LGHNA and YNFKEQ. This CDR3 region has 15 residues. Losses at the gene ends were 4 bases for V and 8 bases for J; bases not matched to a gene: 10. CDR3 DNA sequence: TGTGCCAGCAGCCCGGGAGCGGGAGTGACATATGAGCAGTTCTTC. Protein sequence: CASSPGAGVTYEQFF.

This clone came up once. V usage is TRBV6-5 and J usage is TRBJ2-5; D gene unclear. The CDR3 runs to 14 residues. Per the germline V gene, CDR1 is MNHEY and CDR2 is SVGAGI. V lost 8 bases, J lost 5 bases, and 18 bases lay in between. The CDR3 is CASSQWGYVETQYF. The CDR3, as DNA: TGTGCCAGCTCGCAGTGGGGTTATGTGGAGACCCAGTACTTC.

The chain employs TRBV4-2 and TRBJ2-1, with TRBD2 matching 10 bases. The length of the CDR3 is 15 residues. Germline trimming cut 4 bases from V and 6 bases from J; bases unmatched to any gene: 6. The germline V gene has CDR1 LGHNA and CDR2 YNFKEQ. The DNA for the CDR3 is TGTGCCAGCAGCCCGGGACTAGCGAGTAGCAATGAGCAGTTCTTC. Translated, it gives CASSPGLASSNEQFF.

The rearrangement links TRBV7-3 to TRBJ2-7, with 7 nucleotides matching TRBD1. There are 15 residues in the CDR3. Unmatched junction bases numbered 7, after V lost 5 bases and J lost 0 bases. From germline, CDR1 is SGHTA and CDR2 FQGTGA. CDR3 DNA sequence: TGTGCCAGCAGCACCCCGGACAGGTGCTCCTACGAGCAGTACTTC. It yields the protein CASSTPDRCSYEQYF. Based on the CDR3 plus reference TRBV7-3 and TRBJ2-7, the full variable domain is GAGVSQTPSNKVTEKGKYVELRCDPISGHTALYWYRQSLGQGPEFLIYFQGTGAADDSGLPNDRFFAVRPEGSVSTLKIQRTERGDSAVYLCASSTPDRCSYEQYFGPGTRLTVT.

The CDR3 is CASSQVLFLSEQFF. In nucleotides, the CDR3 is TGCGCCAGCAGCCAAGTCTTGTTTCTGTCTGAGCAGTTCTTC. This chain joins TRBV4-1 and TRBJ2-1, with D hard to call. The CDR3 has 14 residues. CDR1 and CDR2 (germline): MGHRA, YSYEKL. The V gene lost 1 base and the J gene lost 9 bases, with 13 bases spanning the gap.

This chain joins TRBV30 and TRBJ1-2; TRBD1 aligns across 7 bases. The V and J ends lost 0 bases and 4 bases, in that order; junction bases with no gene match: 2. Germline values: CDR1 GTSNPN, CDR2 SVGIG (reference sequence). The CDR3 extends over 13 amino acids. The DNA for the CDR3 is TGTGCCTGGAGTGTTGGACAGGTCTATGGCTACACCTTC. Translating gives CAWSVGQVYGYTF.

The genes are TRBV4-1 and TRBJ2-1; 12 bases match TRBD2. This CDR3 is built from 19 residues. The V and J ends lost 4 bases and 0 bases, in that order; junction bases with no gene match: 10. The V gene's germline CDR1 is MGHRA and CDR2 YSYEKL. The DNA for the CDR3 is TGCGCCAGCAGCCCCGGACTAGCGGGGACTCCGAGCTCCTACAATGAGCAGTTCTTC. It encodes CASSPGLAGTPSSYNEQFF.

The chain couples TRBV19 to TRBJ2-1; 7 nucleotides agree with TRBD1. This CDR3 region has 17 residues. V was clipped by 7 bases and J by 0 bases; unmatched bases: 12. Germline CDR1 reads LNHDA; CDR2 reads SQIVND (reference sequence). CDR3 loop: CASTRHRGASSYNEQFF. CDR3 in DNA: TGTGCCAGTACTCGGCACAGGGGAGCAAGCTCCTACAATGAGCAGTTCTTC. The full variable domain, rest sourced from reference TRBV19 and TRBJ2-1, is DGGITQSPKYLFRKEGQNVTLSCEQNLNHDAMYWYRQDPGQGLRLIYYSQIVNDFQKGDIAEGYSVSREKKESFPLTVTSAQKNPTAFYLCASTRHRGASSYNEQFFGPGTRLTVL.

The CDR3 coding sequence is TGCGCCAGCAGCCATAATGACAGGGTGCATGGCTACACCTTC. Protein product: CASSHNDRVHGYTF. This chain connects TRBV4-3 to TRBJ1-2; 7 bases map to TRBD1. V shed 3 bases, J shed 6 bases, and the junction held 7 bases outside the gene matches. Germline V gene lookup returns CDR1 LGHNA and CDR2 YSLEER. The CDR3 is made up of 14 amino acids.

This sequence joins TRBV9 and TRBJ2-7; TRBD2 is a possible D gene (6 bases). The CDR3 runs to 15 residues. V was pared by 0 bases and J by 0 bases, with 10 bases between. The V gene's germline CDR1 is SGDLS and CDR2 YYNGEE. The CDR3 nucleotides are TGTGCCAGCAGCGTAGGGGGCGGGACCTCCTACGAGCAGTACTTC. It specifies CASSVGGGTSYEQYF.

The genes are TRBV9 and TRBJ2-3; either TRBD1 or TRBD2 may fit D (5 bases each). The CDR3 consists of 14 residues. The V and J ends lost 5 bases and 6 bases respectively, with 16 bases between them. Germline-derived CDR1 and CDR2 are SGDLS and YYNGEE. CDR3 DNA: TGTGCCAGCAGTAGGGACCCGATATGGGATACGCAGTATTTT. Translating gives CASSRDPIWDTQYF.

This rearrangement joins TRBV14 to TRBJ2-1; possible D gene TRBD2, 6 bases. This CDR3 comprises 16 residues. Trimming shortened V by 4 bases and J by 3 bases, and 16 bases separated the two germline ends. In germline, CDR1 is SGHDN, CDR2 FVKESK. CDR3 region: CASSRSRAGFYNEQFF. DNA for the CDR3: TGTGCCAGCAGCCGTTCACGGGCGGGGTTCTACAATGAGCAGTTCTTC.

This chain connects TRBV28 to TRBJ1-4; D not resolved. Germline-derived CDR1 and CDR2 are MDHEN and SYDVKM. The CDR3 is 17 residues long. V dropped 7 bases and J dropped 3 bases, with 21 bases sitting between them. The CDR3 DNA reads as TGTGCCAGCATCGATAGGGAGGGCCTTGGGGCTAATGAAAAACTGTTTTTT. Translating gives CASIDREGLGANEKLFF.

This chain connects TRBV29-1 to TRBJ2-1; D gene unclear. The germline gives CDR1 SQVTM, CDR2 ANQGSEA. This CDR3 comprises 16 residues. The germline V and J ends were trimmed by 1 base and 8 bases, with 21 bases remaining between them. The chain's CDR3 is CSVEGRVWQNYDEQFF. The CDR3 region has the DNA TGCAGCGTTGAAGGAAGGGTCTGGCAGAATTACGATGAGCAGTTCTTC.

The chain joins TRBV18 to TRBJ2-7; D possibly corresponds to TRBD2 (5 bases). Trimming took off 0 bases at V and 3 bases at J, with 12 bases between the two ends. The CDR3 is 15 amino acids. CDR1 is KGHSH and CDR2 is LQKENI in the germline V gene. CDR3 in amino acids: CASSPPRTSFYEQYF. In DNA, the CDR3 is TGTGCCAGCTCACCACCTAGGACTTCCTTCTACGAGCAGTACTTC.